The T cell receptor beta chain under discussion was sequenced for a study of blood T cell repertoires in COVID-19. As for the study in general: Nucleic acid was either cDNA or gDNA, and it came from T cells, B-cell-depleted T cells, or PBMCs.

Measured with immunoSEQ multiplex PCR; TCRdb has only the in-frame clones, and not every one. This sample has 310,000 or so clones, with roughly 87% found just once. Participants, about 18 to 90 years old, spanned about 26 US areas. Membership in each cohort depended on participant-reported clinical history. This TCR was recovered from a woman in her late teens or twenties who had recovered from COVID-19. The sample was PBMCs or T cells enriched from blood (not recorded which).

The CDR3 region is CASRPNYRADSPLHF. In DNA, the CDR3 is TGTGCCAGCAGGCCCAACTACAGGGCAGATTCACCCCTCCACTTT. V and J are TRBV6-5 and TRBJ1-6, with D possibly being TRBD1 (6 bases). CDR3 length: 15 amino acids. From germline, CDR1 is MNHEY and CDR2 SVGAGI. V was shortened by 6 bases and J by 8 bases, with 17 bases between the two germline ends.